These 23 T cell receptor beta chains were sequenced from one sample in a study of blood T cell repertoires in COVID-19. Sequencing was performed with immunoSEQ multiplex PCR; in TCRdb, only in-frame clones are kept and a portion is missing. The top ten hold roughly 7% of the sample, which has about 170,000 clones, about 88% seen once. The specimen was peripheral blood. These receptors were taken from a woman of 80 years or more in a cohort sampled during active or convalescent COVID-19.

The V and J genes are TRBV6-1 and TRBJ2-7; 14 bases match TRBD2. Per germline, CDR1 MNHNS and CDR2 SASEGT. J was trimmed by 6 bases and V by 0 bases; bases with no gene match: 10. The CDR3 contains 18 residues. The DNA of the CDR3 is TGTGCCAGCAGTGAAGCGACTAGCGGGAGGGCCGGGTTCTCCGAGCAGTACGTC. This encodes CASSEATSGRAGFSEQYV.

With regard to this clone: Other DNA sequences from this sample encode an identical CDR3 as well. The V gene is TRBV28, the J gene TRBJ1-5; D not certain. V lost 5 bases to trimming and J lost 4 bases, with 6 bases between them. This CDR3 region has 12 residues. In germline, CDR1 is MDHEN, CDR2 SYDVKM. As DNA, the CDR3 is TGTGCCAGCAGTCCGTTAAATCAGCCCCAGCATTTT. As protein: CASSPLNQPQHF. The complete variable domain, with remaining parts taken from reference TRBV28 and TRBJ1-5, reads DVKVTQSSRYLVKRTGEKVFLECVQDMDHENMFWYRQDPGLGLRLIYFSYDVKMKEKGDIPEGYSVSREKKERFSLILESASTNQTSMYLCASSPLNQPQHFGDGTRLSIL.

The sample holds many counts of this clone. CDR3 DNA: TGTGCCAGCAGGTTCAGAACGGGGGGCTATCAAGAGACCCAGTACTTC. Protein product: CASRFRTGGYQETQYF. V gene TRBV28 combines with J gene TRBJ2-5; tentatively, D is TRBD2 (7 bases). The CDR3 sequence is 16 residues long. V dropped 6 bases and J dropped 2 bases, with 19 bases sitting between them. Germline-derived CDR1 and CDR2 are MDHEN and SYDVKM.

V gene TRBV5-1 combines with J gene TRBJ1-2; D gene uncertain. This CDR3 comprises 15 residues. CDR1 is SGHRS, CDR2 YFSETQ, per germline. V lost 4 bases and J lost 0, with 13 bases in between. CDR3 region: CASSPLGPANYGYTF. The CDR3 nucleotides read TGCGCCAGCAGCCCTTTGGGCCCGGCTAACTATGGCTACACCTTC.

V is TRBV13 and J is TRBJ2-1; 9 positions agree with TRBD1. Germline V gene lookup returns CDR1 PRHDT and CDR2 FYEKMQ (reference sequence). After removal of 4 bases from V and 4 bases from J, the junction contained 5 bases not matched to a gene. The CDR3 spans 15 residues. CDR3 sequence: CASSSRDRVYNEQFF. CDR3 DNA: TGTGCCAGCAGCTCCCGGGACAGGGTATACAATGAGCAGTTCTTC. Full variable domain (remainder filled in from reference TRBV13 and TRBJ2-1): AAGVIQSPRHLIKEKRETATLKCYPIPRHDTVYWYQQGPGQDPQFLISFYEKMQSDKGSIPDRFSAQQFSDYHSELNMSSLELGDSALYFCASSSRDRVYNEQFFGPGTRLTVL.

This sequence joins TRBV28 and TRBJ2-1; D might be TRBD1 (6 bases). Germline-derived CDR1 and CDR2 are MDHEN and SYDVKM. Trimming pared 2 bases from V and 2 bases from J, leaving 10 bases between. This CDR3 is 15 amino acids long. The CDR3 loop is CASSLQGMTYNEQFF. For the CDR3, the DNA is TGTGCCAGCAGTTTACAGGGGATGACCTACAATGAGCAGTTCTTC. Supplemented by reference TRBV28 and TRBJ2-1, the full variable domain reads DVKVTQSSRYLVKRTGEKVFLECVQDMDHENMFWYRQDPGLGLRLIYFSYDVKMKEKGDIPEGYSVSREKKERFSLILESASTNQTSMYLCASSLQGMTYNEQFFGPGTRLTVL.

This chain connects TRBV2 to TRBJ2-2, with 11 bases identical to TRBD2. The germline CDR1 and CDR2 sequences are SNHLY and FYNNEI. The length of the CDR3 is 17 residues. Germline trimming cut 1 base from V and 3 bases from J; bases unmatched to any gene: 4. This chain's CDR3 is CASSEDPGLADTGELFF. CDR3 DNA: TGTGCCAGCAGTGAAGATCCGGGACTAGCGGACACCGGGGAGCTGTTTTTT. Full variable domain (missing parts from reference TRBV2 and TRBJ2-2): EPEVTQTPSHQVTQMGQEVILRCVPISNHLYFYWYRQILGQKVEFLVSFYNNEISEKSEIFDDQFSVERPDGSNFTLKIRSTKLEDSAMYFCASSEDPGLADTGELFFGEGSRLTVL.

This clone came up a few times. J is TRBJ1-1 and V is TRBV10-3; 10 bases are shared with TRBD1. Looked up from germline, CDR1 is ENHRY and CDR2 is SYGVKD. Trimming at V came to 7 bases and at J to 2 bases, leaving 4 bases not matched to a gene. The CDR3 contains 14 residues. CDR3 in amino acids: CAITRDRGNTEAFF. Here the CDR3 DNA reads TGTGCCATCACCAGGGACAGGGGAAACACTGAAGCTTTCTTT.

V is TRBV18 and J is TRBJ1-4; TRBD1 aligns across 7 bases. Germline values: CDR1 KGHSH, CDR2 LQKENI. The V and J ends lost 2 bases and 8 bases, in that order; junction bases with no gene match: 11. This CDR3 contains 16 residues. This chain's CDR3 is CASSPSLPPQGEKLFF. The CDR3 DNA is TGTGCCAGCTCACCATCTTTACCCCCACAGGGGGAAAAACTGTTTTTT.

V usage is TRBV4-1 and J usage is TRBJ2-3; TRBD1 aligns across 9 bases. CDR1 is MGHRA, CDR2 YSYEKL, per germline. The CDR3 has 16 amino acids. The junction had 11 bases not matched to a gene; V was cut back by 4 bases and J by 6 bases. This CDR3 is CASSLRTGARVDTQYF. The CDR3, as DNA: TGCGCCAGCAGCCTCCGGACAGGGGCACGAGTGGATACGCAGTATTTT.

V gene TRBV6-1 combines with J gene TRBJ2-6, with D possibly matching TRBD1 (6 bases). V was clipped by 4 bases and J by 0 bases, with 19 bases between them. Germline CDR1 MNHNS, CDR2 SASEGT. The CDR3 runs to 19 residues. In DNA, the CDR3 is TGTGCCAGCAGTGGAGTCTCGGGACATCTTCTCTCTGGGGCCAACGTCCTGACTTTC. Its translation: CASSGVSGHLLSGANVLTF.

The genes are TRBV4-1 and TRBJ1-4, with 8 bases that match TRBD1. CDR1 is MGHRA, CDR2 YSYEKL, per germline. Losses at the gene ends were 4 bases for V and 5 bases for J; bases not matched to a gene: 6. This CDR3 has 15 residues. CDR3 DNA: TGCGCCAGCAGCCGCCCGAGACAGGGGAATGAAAAACTGTTTTTT. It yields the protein CASSRPRQGNEKLFF.

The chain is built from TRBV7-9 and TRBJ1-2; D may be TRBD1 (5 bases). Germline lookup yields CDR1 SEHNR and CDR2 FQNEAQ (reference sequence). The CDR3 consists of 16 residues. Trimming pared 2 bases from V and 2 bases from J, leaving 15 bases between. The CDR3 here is CASSLLAGGRNYGYTF. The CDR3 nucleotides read TGTGCCAGCAGCTTATTAGCGGGGGGACGGAACTATGGCTACACCTTC.

The CDR3 nucleotides are TGTGCCAGCAGTTTCCCGGGGACTTACAATGAGCAGTTCTTC. It translates to CASSFPGTYNEQFF. The chain employs TRBV27 and TRBJ2-1; a weak D match, TRBD2 (6 bases). The length of the CDR3 is 14 residues. From germline, CDR1 is MNHEY and CDR2 SMNVEV (reference sequence). V was pared by 3 bases and J by 4 bases, with 10 bases between.

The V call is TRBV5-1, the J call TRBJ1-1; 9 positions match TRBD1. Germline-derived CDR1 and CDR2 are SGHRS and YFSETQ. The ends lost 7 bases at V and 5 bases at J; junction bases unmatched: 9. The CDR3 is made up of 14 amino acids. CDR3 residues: CASSQTGGGTEAFF. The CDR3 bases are TGCGCCAGCTCCCAGACAGGGGGAGGTACTGAAGCTTTCTTT. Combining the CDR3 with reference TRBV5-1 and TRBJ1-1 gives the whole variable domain KAGVTQTPRYLIKTRGQQVTLSCSPISGHRSVSWYQQTPGQGLQFLFEYFSETQRNKGNFPGRFSGRQFSNSRSEMNVSTLELGDSALYLCASSQTGGGTEAFFGQGTRLTVV.

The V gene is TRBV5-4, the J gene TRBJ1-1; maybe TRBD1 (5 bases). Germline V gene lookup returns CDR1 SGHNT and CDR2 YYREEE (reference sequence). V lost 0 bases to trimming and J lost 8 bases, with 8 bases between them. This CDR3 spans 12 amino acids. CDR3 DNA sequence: TGTGCCAGCAGCTTGGTAGGACAAGAAGCTTTCTTT. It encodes CASSLVGQEAFF.

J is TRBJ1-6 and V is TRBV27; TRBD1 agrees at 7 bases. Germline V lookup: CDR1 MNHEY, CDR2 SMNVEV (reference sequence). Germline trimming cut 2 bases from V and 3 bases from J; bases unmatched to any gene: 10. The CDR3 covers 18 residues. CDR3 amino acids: CASSLTHDRVLYNSPLHF. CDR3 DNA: TGTGCCAGCAGTTTAACCCACGACAGGGTCCTCTATAATTCACCCCTCCACTTT.

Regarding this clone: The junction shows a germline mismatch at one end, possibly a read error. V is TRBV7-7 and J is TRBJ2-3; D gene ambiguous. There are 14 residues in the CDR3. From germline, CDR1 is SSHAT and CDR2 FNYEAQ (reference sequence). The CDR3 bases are TGTGCTAGCAGCCCACTCTCTACTACAGATACGCAGTATTTT. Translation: CASSPLSTTDTQYF.

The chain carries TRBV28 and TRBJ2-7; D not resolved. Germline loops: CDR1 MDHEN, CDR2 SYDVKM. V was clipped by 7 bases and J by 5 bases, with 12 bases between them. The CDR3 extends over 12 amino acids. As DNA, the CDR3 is TGTGCCAGCATAAGAGGCCCCAACGAGCAGTACTTC. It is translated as CASIRGPNEQYF.

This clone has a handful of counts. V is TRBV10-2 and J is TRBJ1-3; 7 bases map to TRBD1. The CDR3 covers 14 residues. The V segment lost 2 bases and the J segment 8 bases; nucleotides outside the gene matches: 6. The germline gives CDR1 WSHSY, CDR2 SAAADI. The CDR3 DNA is TGCGCCAGCAGTGAGGCAACAGGGGTGGACACCATATATTTT. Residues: CASSEATGVDTIYF.

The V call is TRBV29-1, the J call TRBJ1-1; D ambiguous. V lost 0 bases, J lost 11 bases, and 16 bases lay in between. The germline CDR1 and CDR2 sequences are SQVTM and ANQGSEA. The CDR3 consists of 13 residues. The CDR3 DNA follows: TGCAGCGTTGAAGATGATACTCCCCTATCGGCTTTCTTT. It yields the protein CSVEDDTPLSAFF.

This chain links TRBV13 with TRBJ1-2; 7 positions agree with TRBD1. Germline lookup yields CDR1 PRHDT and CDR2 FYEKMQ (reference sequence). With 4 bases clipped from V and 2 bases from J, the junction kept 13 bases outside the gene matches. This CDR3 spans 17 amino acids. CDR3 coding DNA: TGTGCCAGCAGCTCAACCGACAGGGTTGCTCTCAACTATGGCTACACCTTC. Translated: CASSSTDRVALNYGYTF.

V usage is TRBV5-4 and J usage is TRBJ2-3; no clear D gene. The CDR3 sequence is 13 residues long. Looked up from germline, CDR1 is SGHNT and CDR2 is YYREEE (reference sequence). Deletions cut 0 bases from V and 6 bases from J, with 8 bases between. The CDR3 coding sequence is TGTGCCAGCAGCTTGGACAGTCCCGATACGCAGTATTTT. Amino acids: CASSLDSPDTQYF. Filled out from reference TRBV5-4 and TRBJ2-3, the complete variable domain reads ETGVTQSPTHLIKTRGQQVTLRCSSQSGHNTVSWYQQALGQGPQFIFQYYREEENGRGNFPPRFSGLQFPNYSSELNVNALELDDSALYLCASSLDSPDTQYFGPGTRLTVL.